This passage covers 6 T cell receptor beta chains from one sample sequenced in a study of blood T cell repertoires in COVID-19 (dated by TCRdb to 2018 to 2021). Libraries were made using the immunoSEQ multiplex PCR assay. The clones in this table, taken by TCRdb from immuneACCESS, are in-frame only. Not every clone is retained; where verified, under half of the shortfall comes from an unresolved V gene, and the cause of the rest is unknown. This sample has approximately 150,000 clones in its table, and roughly 88% of those were observed once. The ten most abundant clones make up 10% to 13% of the sample. Sequences were obtained from peripheral blood. The source of these receptors is a man between 60 and 75 years old with active or convalescent COVID-19.

The chain couples TRBV9 to TRBJ1-6; D is unresolved. V lost 0 bases, J lost 11 bases, and 12 bases lay in between. The germline V gene encodes CDR1 SGDLS and CDR2 YYNGEE. The CDR3 covers 14 residues. DNA of the CDR3: TGTGCCAGCAGCGTAGACTCCATCCCCCCACCCCTCCACTTT. It is translated as CASSVDSIPPPLHF.

This clone has a single count. The chain links TRBV18 to TRBJ2-7; TRBD1 is a possible D gene (6 bases). The germline V gene has CDR1 KGHSH and CDR2 LQKENI. Trimming took off 3 bases at V and 3 bases at J, with 12 bases between the two ends. The CDR3 is 14 residues long. CDR3 DNA sequence: TGTGCCAGCTCACCGAATACAGGGAGCTACGAGCAGTACGTC. Amino acids: CASSPNTGSYEQYV.

Details on this clone: One end of the junction fails to match germline, which may point to a read error. This chain links TRBV7-2 with TRBJ2-3, with a tentative D call TRBD2 (5 bases). Germline-derived CDR1 and CDR2 are SGHTA and FQGNSA. The CDR3 extends over 14 amino acids. The CDR3 sequence is CASSLAGGTDTQYF. In DNA, the CDR3 is TGTGCCAGCAGCCTAGCCGGGGGCACAGATACGCAGTATTTT.

Here the CDR3 DNA reads TGTGCCAGTAGTATTGATAGGGGTAAAGAAAAACTGTTTTTT. It is translated as CASSIDRGKEKLFF. The chain combines TRBV19 with TRBJ1-4; D possibly corresponds to TRBD1 (5 bases). The length of the CDR3 is 14 residues. Trimming removed 3 bases at V and 8 bases at J, with 13 bases between. Germline V gene data show CDR1 as LNHDA and CDR2 as SQIVND (reference sequence).

The gene calls are TRBV21-1 and TRBJ2-1; the listed D gene, TRBD1, was not tested against the DNA. TRBV21-1 is a pseudogene segment. CDR3 length: 15 amino acids. The CDR3 loop is CASSMGDRGRSEQFF. Here the CDR3 DNA reads TGTGCCAGCAGCATGGGGGACAGGGGGCGAAGTGAGCAGTTCTTC.

This clone showed up just a few times. The rearrangement joins TRBV19 to TRBJ1-5; unclear D gene. CDR1 is LNHDA and CDR2 is SQIVND in the germline V gene (reference sequence). V was pared by 5 bases and J by 2 bases, with 10 bases between. The CDR3 covers 14 residues. CDR3 amino acids: CASSLTTGNQPQHF. The CDR3 DNA reads as TGTGCCAGTAGTCTCACTACGGGCAATCAGCCCCAGCATTTT.